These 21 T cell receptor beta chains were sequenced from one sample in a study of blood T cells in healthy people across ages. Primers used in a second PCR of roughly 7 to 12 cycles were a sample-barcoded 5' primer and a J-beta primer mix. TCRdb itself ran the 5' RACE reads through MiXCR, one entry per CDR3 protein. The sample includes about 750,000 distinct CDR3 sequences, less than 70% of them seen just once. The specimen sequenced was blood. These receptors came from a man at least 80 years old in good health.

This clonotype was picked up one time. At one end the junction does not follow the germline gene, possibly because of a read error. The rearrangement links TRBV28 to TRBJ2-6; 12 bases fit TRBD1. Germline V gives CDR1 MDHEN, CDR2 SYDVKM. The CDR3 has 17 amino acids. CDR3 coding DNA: TGTGCCAGCAGTAACCGGGACAGGGGGCCCGGGGCCAACATCCTGACTTTC. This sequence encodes CASSNRDRGPGANILTF.

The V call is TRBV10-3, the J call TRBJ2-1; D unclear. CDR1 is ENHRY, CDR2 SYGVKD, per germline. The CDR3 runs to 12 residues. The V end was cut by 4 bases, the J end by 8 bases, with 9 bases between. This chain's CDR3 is CAISVSGDEQFF. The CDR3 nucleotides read TGTGCCATCAGTGTCAGTGGTGATGAGCAGTTCTTC.

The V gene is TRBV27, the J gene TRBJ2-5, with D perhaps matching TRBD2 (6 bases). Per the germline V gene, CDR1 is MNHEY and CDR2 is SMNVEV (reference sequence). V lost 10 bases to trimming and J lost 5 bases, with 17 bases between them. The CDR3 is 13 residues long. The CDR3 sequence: CATRAGGWETQYF. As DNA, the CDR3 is TGTGCCACCAGGGCTGGGGGGTGGGAGACCCAGTACTTC.

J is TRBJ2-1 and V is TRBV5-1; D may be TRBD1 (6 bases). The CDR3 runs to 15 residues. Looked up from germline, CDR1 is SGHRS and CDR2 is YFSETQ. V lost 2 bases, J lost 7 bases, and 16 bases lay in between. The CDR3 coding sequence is TGCGCCAGCAGCTTCTTCAGGGGCCTGGAGAATGAGCAGTTCTTC. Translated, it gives CASSFFRGLENEQFF.

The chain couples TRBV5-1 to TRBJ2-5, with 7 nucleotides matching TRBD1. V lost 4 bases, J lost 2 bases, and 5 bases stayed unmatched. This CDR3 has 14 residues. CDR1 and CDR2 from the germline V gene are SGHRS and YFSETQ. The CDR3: CASSGSTGQETQYF. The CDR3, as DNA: TGCGCCAGCAGCGGTTCGACAGGGCAAGAGACCCAGTACTTC.

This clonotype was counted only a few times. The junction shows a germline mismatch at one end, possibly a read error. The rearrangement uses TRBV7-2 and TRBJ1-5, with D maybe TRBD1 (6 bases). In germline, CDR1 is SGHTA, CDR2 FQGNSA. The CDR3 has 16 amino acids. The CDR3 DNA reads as TGTGCTAGCAGCTTATGGGGCAGGGGAAGCAATCAGCCCCAGCATTTT. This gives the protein CASSLWGRGSNQPQHF.

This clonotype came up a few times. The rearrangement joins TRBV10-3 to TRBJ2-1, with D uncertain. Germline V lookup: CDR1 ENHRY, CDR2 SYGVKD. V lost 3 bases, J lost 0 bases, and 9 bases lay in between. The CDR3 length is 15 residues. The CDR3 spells CAISEDQSSYNEQFF. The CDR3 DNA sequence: TGTGCCATCAGTGAAGATCAGAGCTCCTACAATGAGCAGTTCTTC.

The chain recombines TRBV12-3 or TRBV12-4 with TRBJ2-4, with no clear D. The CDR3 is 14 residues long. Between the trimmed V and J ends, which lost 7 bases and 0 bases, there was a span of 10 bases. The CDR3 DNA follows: TGTGCCAGCACCATTAGCCTAGCCAAAAACATTCAGTACTTC. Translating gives CASTISLAKNIQYF.

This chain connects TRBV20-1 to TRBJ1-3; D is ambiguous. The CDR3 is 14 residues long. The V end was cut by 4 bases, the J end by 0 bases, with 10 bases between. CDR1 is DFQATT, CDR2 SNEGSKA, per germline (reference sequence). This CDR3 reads CSATSTYSGNTIYF. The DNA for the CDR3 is TGCAGTGCTACCAGTACCTACTCTGGAAACACCATATATTTT.

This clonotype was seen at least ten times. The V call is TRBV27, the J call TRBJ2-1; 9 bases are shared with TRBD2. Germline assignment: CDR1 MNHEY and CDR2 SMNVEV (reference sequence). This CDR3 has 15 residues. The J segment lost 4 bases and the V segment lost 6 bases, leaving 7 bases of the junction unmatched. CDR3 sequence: CASSLAGAGYNEQFF. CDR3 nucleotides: TGTGCCAGCAGCTTAGCGGGAGCGGGGTACAATGAGCAGTTCTTC.

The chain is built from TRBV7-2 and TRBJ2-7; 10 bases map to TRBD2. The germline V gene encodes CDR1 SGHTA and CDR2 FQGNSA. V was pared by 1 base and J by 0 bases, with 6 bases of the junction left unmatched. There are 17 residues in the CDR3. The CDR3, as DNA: TGTGCCAGCAGCTTAGTAAGATCTAGCGGGAGCTCCTACGAGCAGTACTTC. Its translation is CASSLVRSSGSSYEQYF.

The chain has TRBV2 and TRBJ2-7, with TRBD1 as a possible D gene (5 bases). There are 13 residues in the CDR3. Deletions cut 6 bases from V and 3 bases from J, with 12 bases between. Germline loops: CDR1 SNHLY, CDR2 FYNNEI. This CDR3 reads CASSQNRLYEQYF. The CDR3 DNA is TGTGCCAGCAGCCAAAACAGGCTCTACGAGCAGTACTTC.

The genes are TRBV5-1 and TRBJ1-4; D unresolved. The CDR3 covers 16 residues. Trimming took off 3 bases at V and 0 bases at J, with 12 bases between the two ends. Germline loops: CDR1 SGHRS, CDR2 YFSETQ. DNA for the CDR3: TGCGCCAGCAGCTGGACGGCAGTTGCAACTAATGAAAAACTGTTTTTT. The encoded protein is CASSWTAVATNEKLFF.

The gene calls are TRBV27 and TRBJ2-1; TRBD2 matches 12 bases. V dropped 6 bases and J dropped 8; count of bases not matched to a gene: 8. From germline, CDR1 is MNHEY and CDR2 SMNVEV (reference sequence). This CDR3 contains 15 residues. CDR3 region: CASSRTSGRWDEQFF. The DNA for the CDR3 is TGTGCCAGCAGCCGAACTAGCGGGAGGTGGGATGAGCAGTTCTTC.

Written as DNA, the CDR3 is TGTGCCAGCAGCTTAGGGGGGGCAGTCTACGAGCAGTACTTC. Encoded protein: CASSLGGAVYEQYF. The rearrangement uses TRBV7-2 and TRBJ2-5; D tentatively fits TRBD1 or TRBD2 (6 bases each). The tail of the sequence fits TRBJ2-7 better, so the J call may be wrong. This CDR3 region has 14 residues. Germline loops: CDR1 SGHTA, CDR2 FQGNSA.

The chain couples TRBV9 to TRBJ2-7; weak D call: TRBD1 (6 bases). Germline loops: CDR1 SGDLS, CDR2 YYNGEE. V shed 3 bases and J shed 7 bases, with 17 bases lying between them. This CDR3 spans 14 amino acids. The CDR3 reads CASSEQGGVGEQYF. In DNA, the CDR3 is TGTGCCAGCAGCGAACAGGGTGGGGTGGGGGAGCAGTACTTC.

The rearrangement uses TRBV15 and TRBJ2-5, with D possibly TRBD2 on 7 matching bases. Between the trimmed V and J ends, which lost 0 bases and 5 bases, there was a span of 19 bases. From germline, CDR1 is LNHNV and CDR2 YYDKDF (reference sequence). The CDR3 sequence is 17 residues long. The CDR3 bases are TGTGCCACCAGCAGAGACTCCGTAGGGGGAGGGGAGGAGACCCAGTACTTC. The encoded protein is CATSRDSVGGGEETQYF.

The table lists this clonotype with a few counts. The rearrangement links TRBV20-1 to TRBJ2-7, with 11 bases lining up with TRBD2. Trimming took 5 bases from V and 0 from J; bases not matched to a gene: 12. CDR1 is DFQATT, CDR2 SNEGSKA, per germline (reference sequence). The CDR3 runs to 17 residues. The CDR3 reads CSAPVAGGRSSSYEQYF. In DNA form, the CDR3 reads TGCAGTGCTCCCGTAGCGGGAGGGCGTTCCAGCTCCTACGAGCAGTACTTC.

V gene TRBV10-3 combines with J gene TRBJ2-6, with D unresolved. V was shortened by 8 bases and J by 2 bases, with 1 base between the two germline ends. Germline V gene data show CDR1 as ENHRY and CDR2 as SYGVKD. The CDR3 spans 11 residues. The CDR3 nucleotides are TGTGCCATCGCTGGGGCCAACGTCCTGACTTTC. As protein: CAIAGANVLTF.

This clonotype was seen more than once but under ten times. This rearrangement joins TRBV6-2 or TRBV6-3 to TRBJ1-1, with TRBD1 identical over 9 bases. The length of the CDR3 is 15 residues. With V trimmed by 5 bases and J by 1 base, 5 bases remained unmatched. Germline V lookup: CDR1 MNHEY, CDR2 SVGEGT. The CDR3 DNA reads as TGTGCCAGCAGTACCCGGGACAGGGCGAACACTGAAGCTTTCTTT. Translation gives CASSTRDRANTEAFF.

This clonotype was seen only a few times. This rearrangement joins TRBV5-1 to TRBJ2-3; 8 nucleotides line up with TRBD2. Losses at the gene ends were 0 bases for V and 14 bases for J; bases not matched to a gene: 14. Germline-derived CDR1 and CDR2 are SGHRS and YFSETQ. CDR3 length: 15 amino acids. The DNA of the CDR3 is TGCGCCAGCAGCTTGGAGGCGGGAGGAGGAGGATACGCGTATTTT. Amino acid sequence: CASSLEAGGGGYAYF. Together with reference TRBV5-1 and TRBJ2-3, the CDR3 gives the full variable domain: KAGVTQTPRYLIKTRGQQVTLSCSPISGHRSVSWYQQTPGQGLQFLFEYFSETQRNKGNFPGRFSGRQFSNSRSEMNVSTLELGDSALYLCASSLEAGGGGYAYFGPGTRLTVL.